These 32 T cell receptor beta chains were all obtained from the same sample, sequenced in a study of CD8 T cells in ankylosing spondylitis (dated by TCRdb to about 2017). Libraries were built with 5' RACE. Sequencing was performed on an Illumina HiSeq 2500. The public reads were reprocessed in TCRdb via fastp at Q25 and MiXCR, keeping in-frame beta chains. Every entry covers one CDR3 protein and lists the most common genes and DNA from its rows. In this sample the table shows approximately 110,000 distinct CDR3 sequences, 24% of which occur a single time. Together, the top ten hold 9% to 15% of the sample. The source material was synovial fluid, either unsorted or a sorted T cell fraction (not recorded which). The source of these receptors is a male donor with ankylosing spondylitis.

For the CDR3, the DNA is TGTGCCAGCAGCCGAATGACCCCGGGGAATGAGCAGTTCTTC. It encodes CASSRMTPGNEQFF. The rearrangement joins TRBV11-2 to TRBJ2-1; tentatively, D is TRBD2 (5 bases). CDR1 SGHAT and CDR2 FQNNGV come from the germline V gene. The V end lost 5 bases, the J end lost 7 bases, and 15 bases lay between the germline ends. The CDR3 is 14 residues long.

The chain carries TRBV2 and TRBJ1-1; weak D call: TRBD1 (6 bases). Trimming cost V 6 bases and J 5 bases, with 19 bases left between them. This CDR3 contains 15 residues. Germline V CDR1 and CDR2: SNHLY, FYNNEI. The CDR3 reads CASRVQAQGGTEAFF. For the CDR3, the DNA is TGTGCCAGCAGAGTTCAGGCTCAAGGGGGGACTGAAGCTTTCTTT.

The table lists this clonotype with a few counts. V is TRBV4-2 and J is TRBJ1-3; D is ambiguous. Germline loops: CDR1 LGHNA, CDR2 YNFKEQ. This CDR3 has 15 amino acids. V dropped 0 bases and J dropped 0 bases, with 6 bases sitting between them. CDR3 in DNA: TGTGCCAGCAGCCAAGATAGCCTCTCTGGAAACACCATATATTTT. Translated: CASSQDSLSGNTIYF.

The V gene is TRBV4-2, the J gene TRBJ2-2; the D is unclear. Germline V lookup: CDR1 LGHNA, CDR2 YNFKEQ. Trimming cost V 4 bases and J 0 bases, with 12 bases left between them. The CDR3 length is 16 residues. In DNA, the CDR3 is TGTGCCAGCAGCCCTTTAGGAAGATCGAACACCGGGGAGCTGTTTTTT. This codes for CASSPLGRSNTGELFF.

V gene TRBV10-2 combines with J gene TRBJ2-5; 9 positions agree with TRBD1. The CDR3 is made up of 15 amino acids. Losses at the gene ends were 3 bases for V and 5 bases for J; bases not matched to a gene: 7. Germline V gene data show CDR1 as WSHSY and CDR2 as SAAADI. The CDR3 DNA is TGCGCCAGCAGTGAACCGACAGGGGGAGTGGAGACCCAGTACTTC. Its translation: CASSEPTGGVETQYF.

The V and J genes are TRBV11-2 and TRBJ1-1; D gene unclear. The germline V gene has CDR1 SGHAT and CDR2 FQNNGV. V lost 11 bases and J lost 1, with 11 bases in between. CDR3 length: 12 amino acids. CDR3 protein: CAARQPNTEAFF. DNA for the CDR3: TGTGCCGCCAGGCAACCGAACACTGAAGCTTTCTTT.

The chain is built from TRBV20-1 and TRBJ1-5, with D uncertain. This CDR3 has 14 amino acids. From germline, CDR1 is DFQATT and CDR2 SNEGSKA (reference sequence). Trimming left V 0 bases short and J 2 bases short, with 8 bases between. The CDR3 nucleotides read TGCAGTGCTAGAGATGGACGGGGCAATCAGCCCCAGCATTTT. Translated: CSARDGRGNQPQHF.

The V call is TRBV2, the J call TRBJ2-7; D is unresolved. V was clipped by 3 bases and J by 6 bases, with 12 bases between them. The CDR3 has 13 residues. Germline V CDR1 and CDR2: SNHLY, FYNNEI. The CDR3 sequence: CASSESAYREQYF. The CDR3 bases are TGTGCCAGCAGTGAGTCGGCTTACCGCGAGCAGTACTTC. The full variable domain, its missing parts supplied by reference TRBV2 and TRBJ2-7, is EPEVTQTPSHQVTQMGQEVILRCVPISNHLYFYWYRQILGQKVEFLVSFYNNEISEKSEIFDDQFSVERPDGSNFTLKIRSTKLEDSAMYFCASSESAYREQYFGPGTRLTVT.

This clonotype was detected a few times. The CDR3 reads CASTQGELRAYNEQFF. DNA for the CDR3: TGTGCCAGCACTCAGGGTGAATTGCGGGCCTACAATGAGCAGTTCTTC. The rearrangement links TRBV2 to TRBJ2-1; tentatively, D is TRBD1 or TRBD2 (5 bases each). CDR3 size: 16 residues. The germline V gene has CDR1 SNHLY and CDR2 FYNNEI. Deletions cut 7 bases from V and 2 bases from J, with 18 bases between.

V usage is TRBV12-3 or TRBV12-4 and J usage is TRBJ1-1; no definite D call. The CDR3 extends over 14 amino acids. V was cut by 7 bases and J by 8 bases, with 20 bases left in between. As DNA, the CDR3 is TGTGCCAGCACCTATGCCCACGGCCCCCTCGAAGCTTTCTTT. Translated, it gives CASTYAHGPLEAFF.

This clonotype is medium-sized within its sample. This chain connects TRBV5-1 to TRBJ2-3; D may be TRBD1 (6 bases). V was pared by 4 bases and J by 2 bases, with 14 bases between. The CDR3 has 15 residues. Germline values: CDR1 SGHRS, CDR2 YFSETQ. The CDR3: CASSTDRSITDTQYF. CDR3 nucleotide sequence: TGCGCCAGCAGCACGGACAGAAGCATCACAGATACGCAGTATTTT. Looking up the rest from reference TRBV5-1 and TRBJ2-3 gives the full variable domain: KAGVTQTPRYLIKTRGQQVTLSCSPISGHRSVSWYQQTPGQGLQFLFEYFSETQRNKGNFPGRFSGRQFSNSRSEMNVSTLELGDSALYLCASSTDRSITDTQYFGPGTRLTVL.

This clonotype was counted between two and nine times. The CDR3 bases are TGTGCCAGCAGCCAAAGGAACGTGGGGAATGAGCAGTTCTTC. Its translation is CASSQRNVGNEQFF. This chain joins TRBV3-1 and TRBJ2-1; no reliable D call. This CDR3 is 14 amino acids long. CDR1 and CDR2 from the germline V gene are LGHDT and YNNKEL (reference sequence). The V end was cut by 2 bases, the J end by 7 bases, with 12 bases between.

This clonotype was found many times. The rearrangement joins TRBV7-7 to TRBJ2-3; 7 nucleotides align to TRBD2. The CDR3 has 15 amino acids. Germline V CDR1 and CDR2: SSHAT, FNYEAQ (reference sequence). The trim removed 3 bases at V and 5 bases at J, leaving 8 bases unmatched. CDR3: CASSFGGSTRDTQYF. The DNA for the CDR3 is TGTGCCAGCAGCTTCGGCGGGAGCACTAGAGATACGCAGTATTTT.

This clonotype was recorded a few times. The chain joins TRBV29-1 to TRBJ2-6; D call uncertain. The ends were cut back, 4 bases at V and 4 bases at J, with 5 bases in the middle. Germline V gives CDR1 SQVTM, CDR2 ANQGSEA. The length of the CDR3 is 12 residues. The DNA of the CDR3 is TGCAGCGTTGTAGGGGGGGCCAACGTCCTGACTTTC. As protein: CSVVGGANVLTF.

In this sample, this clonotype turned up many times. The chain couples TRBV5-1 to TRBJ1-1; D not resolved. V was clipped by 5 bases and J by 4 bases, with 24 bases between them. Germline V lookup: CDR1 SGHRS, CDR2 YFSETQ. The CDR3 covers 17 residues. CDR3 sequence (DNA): TGCGCCAGCAGACTAAGACCCAGCGCTGTGTCAGGCACTGAAGCTTTCTTT. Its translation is CASRLRPSAVSGTEAFF. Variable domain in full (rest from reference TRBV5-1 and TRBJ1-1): KAGVTQTPRYLIKTRGQQVTLSCSPISGHRSVSWYQQTPGQGLQFLFEYFSETQRNKGNFPGRFSGRQFSNSRSEMNVSTLELGDSALYLCASRLRPSAVSGTEAFFGQGTRLTVV.

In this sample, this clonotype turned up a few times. In DNA, the CDR3 is TGTGCCAGCAGTGCCGGGACTAGCGGGATCAATGAGCAGTTCTTC. Its protein product is CASSAGTSGINEQFF. The J gene is TRBJ2-1, the V gene TRBV2; 13 bases fit TRBD2. The length of the CDR3 is 15 residues. The germline V gene has CDR1 SNHLY and CDR2 FYNNEI. The V gene end was trimmed by 4 bases and the J gene end by 6 bases; junction bases not matched to a gene: 3.

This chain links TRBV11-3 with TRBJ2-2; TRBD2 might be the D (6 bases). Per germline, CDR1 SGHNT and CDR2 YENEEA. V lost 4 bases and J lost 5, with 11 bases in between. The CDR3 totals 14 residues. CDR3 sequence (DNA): TGTGCCAGCAGCTACATCAGCGGGACCGGGGAGCTGTTTTTT. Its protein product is CASSYISGTGELFF. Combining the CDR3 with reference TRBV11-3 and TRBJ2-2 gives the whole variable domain EAGVVQSPRYKIIEKKQPVAFWCNPISGHNTLYWYLQNLGQGPELLIRYENEEAVDDSQLPKDRFSAERLKGVDSTLKIQPAELGDSAVYLCASSYISGTGELFFGEGSRLTVL.

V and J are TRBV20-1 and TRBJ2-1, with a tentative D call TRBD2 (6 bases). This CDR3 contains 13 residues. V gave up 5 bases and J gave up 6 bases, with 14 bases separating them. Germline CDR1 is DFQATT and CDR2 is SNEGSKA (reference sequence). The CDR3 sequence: CSAPNEGGNEQFF. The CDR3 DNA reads TGCAGTGCTCCAAACGAGGGAGGCAATGAGCAGTTCTTC.

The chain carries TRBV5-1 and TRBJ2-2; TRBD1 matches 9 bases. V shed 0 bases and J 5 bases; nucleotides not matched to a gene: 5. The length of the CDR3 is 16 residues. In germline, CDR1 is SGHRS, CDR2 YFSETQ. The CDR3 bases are TGCGCCAGCAGCTTGGGGGACAGGGTCCGGACCGGGGAGCTGTTTTTT. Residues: CASSLGDRVRTGELFF.

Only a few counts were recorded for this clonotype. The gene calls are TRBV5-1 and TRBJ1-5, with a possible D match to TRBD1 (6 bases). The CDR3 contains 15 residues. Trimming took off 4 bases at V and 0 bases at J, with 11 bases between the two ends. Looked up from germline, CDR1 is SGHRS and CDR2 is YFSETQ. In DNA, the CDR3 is TGCGCCAGCAGCGAACAGGGCAATAGCAATCAGCCCCAGCATTTT. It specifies CASSEQGNSNQPQHF.

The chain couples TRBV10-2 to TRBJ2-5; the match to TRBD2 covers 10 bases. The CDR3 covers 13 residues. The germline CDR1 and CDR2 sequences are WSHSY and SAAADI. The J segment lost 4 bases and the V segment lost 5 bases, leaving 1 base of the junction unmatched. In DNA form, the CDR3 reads TGCGCCAGCAGTATAGCGGGAGGAGAGACCCAGTACTTC. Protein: CASSIAGGETQYF.

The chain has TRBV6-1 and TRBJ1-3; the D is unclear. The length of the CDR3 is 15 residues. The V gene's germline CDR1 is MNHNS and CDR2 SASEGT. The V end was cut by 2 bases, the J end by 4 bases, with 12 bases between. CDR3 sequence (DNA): TGTGCCAGCAGTGAATTTGAGGGTGTCGGAAACACCATATATTTT. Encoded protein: CASSEFEGVGNTIYF.

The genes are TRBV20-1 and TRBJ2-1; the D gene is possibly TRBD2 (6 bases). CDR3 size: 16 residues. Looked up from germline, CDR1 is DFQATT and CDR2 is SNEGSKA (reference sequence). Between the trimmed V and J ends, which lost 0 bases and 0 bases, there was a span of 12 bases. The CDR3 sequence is CSARDPLAFSYNEQFF. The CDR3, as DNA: TGCAGTGCTAGAGATCCGCTAGCGTTCTCCTACAATGAGCAGTTCTTC.

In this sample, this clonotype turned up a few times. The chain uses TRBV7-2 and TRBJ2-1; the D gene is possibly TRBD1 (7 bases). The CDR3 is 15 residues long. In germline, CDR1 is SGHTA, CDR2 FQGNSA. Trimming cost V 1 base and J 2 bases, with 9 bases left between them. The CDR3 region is CASSLGRGAYNEQFF. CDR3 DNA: TGTGCCAGCAGCTTAGGCAGGGGGGCCTACAATGAGCAGTTCTTC.

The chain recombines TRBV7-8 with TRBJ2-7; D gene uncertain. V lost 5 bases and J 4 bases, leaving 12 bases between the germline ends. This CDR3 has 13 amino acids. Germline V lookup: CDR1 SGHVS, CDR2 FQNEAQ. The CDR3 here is CASSPTNLYEQYF. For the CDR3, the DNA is TGTGCCAGCAGCCCAACCAACCTTTACGAGCAGTACTTC.

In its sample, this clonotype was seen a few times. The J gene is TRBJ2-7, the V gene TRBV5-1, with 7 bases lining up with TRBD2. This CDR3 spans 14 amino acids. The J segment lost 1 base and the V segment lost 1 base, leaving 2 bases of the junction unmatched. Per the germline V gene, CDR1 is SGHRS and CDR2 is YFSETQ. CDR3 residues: CASSLWGGSYEQYF. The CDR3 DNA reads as TGCGCCAGCAGCTTGTGGGGGGGATCCTACGAGCAGTACTTC. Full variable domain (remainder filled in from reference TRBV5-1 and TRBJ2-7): KAGVTQTPRYLIKTRGQQVTLSCSPISGHRSVSWYQQTPGQGLQFLFEYFSETQRNKGNFPGRFSGRQFSNSRSEMNVSTLELGDSALYLCASSLWGGSYEQYFGPGTRLTVT.

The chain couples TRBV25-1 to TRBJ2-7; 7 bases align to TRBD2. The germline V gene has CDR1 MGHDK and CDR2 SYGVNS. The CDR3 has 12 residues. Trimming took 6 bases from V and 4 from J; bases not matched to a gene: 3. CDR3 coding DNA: TGTGCCAGCAGCCGGGGGGAATACGAGCAGTACTTC. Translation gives CASSRGEYEQYF.

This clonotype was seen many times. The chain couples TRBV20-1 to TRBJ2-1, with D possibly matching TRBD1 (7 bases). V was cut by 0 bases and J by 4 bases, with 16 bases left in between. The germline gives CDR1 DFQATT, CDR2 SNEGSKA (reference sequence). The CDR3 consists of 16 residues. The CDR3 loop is CSARDRARGEYNEQFF. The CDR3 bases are TGCAGTGCTAGAGATAGGGCCAGGGGGGAATACAATGAGCAGTTCTTC.

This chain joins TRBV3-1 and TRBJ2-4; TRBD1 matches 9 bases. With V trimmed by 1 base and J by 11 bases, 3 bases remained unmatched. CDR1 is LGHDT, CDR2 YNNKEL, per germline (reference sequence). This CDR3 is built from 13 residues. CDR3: CASSQGDRVVQYF. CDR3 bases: TGTGCCAGCAGCCAAGGGGACAGGGTAGTTCAGTACTTC.

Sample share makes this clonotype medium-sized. The CDR3 protein is CASRPDYYNEQFF. The DNA for the CDR3 is TGCGCCAGCAGACCCGACTACTACAATGAGCAGTTCTTC. The chain joins TRBV5-1 to TRBJ2-1; tentatively, D is TRBD2 (5 bases). The CDR3 extends over 13 amino acids. V was shortened by 5 bases and J by 3 bases, with 9 bases between the two germline ends. Germline V lookup: CDR1 SGHRS, CDR2 YFSETQ.

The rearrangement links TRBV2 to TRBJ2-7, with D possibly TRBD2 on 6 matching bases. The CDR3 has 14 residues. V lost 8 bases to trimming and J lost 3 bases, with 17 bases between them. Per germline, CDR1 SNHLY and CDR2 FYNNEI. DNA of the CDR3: TGTGCCAGCTCATACGGGGGAGCCATCTACGAGCAGTACTTC. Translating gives CASSYGGAIYEQYF.

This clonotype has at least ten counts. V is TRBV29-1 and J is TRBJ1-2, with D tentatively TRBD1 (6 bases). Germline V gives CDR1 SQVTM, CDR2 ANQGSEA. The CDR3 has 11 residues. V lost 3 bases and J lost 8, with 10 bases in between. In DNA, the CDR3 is TGCAGCGTTGAGGCAGGGGAAGGCTACACCTTC. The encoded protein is CSVEAGEGYTF.